This T cell receptor (beta chain) is drawn from a study of brain T cells in children with intractable seizures (dated by TCRdb to the early 2020s). For the study in its entirety: A NanoString immunology panel was first used to screen resected brain tissue from about 54 pediatric epilepsy surgery cases for immune gene transcripts. Among the roughly twelve selected surgery cases, eight also had pre-surgery blood sequenced, leaving four with brain tissue only.

The immunoSEQ assay was used to generate TCR beta chain sequences from genomic DNA. Turning to the authors' computational methods: Any CDR3 sequence that did not begin with the conserved framework cysteine at position 104 was removed by hand. To get clonality, the normalized Shannon's Diversity Index was subtracted from one, giving values from 0 (maximal diversity) to 1 (oligoclonal). To check whether a given CDR3 had different frequencies in two samples, for example brain versus blood, chi-squared comparison-of-proportions tests were used. Public clonotypes were identified by searching immuneACCESS, and similarity to known antiviral clonotypes was assessed with the VDJdb browser. Here the immuneACCESS table is served through TCRdb, limited to in-frame sequences with V and J called. Missing clones are a known gap in these copies; in checked studies unresolved V genes cover under half, and the rest lacks a known reason. V, J and clone size are taken as reported in that table, and D and trimming were inferred from the DNA itself. In all, the sample holds approximately 40,000 clones, and around nine tenths of those were seen once. The ten largest clones take up 6.3% of the sample.

Results the study describes overall, beyond this receptor: Sequencing depth differed between pre- and post-surgery blood, so clones missing from the pre-surgery sample may reflect undersampling. Viral specificity was inferred solely from CDR3 sequence similarity, and the HCMV serostatus of the patients was not known.

On this clone: This clone's antigen is unknown. Qualities for individual bases were not recorded, and no much larger clone is one base off.

The CDR3 sequence holds 13 residues, the cysteine and valine included. CDR3 DNA is the only sequence kept; it has 39 bases, read in frame from the first base. Via the germline V gene, CDR1 is SGHTA and CDR2 FQGTGA. V was cut back by 10 bases and J by 5 bases, leaving a gap of 18 bases between them. The time point tag for this specimen amounts to: resected brain tissue, or blood drawn just prior to surgery. The surgery cases showing the highest brain T cell transcript signatures were chosen for TCR beta chain sequencing of brain tissue and, when available, of blood. Prior to surgery, the patients had been treated with at least one anti-epileptic drug. The TCR-sequenced patients were children whose drug-resistant epilepsy was caused by tuberous sclerosis complex, focal cortical dysplasia, Rasmussen encephalitis or hemimegalencephaly. The Monarch genomic DNA purification kit was used to extract bulk genomic DNA from unsorted brain tissue and from whole blood.

This sample comprised peripheral blood, obtained at surgery. The clonotype was recovered from a girl aged 2-15 years with tuberous sclerosis and intractable seizures. The rearranged segments are TRBV7-3 and TRBJ2-7; confidence is insufficient to name the D gene. The CDR3 region has the sequence CATSHPIRDEQYV. The DNA sequence follows: TGTGCCACCTCACACCCGATACGCGACGAGCAGTACGTC.